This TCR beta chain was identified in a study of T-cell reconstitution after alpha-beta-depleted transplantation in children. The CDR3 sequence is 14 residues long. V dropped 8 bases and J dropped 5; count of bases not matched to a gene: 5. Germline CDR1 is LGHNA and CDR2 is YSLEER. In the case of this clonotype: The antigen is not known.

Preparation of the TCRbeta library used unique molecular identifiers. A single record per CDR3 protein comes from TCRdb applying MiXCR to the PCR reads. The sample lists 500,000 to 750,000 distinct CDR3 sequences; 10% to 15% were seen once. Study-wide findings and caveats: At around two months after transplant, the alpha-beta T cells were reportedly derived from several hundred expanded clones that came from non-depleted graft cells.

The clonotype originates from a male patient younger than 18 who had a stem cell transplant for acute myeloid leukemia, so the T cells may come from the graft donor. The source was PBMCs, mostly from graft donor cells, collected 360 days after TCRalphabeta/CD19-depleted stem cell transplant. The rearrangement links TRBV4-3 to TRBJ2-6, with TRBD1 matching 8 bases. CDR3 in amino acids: CASGQGAWANVLTF. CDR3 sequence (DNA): TGCGCCAGCGGGCAGGGGGCTTGGGCCAACGTCCTGACTTTC.